This TCR beta chain was identified in a study of blood T cell repertoires in COVID-19. Across the whole study: The study drew acute and convalescent COVID-19 samples from the United States, Italy and Spain. PBMCs, B-cell-depleted T cells, or T cells provided the cDNA or gDNA that made up the material.

The CDR3 runs to 16 residues. Germline V lookup: CDR1 LNHNV, CDR2 YYDKDF (reference sequence). Germline trimming cut 4 bases from V and 4 bases from J; bases unmatched to any gene: 5. Original methodology: Estimates of nucleated cell counts were drawn from the amplification of reference gene primers. Clones were sequenced by immunoSEQ multiplex PCR, and TCRdb holds only the in-frame ones, with some missing. V, J and clone size reflect that table, while D and trimming were determined from the DNA. The table includes some 40,000 clones, about 88% detected once. The chain couples TRBV15 to TRBJ2-3, with 13 bases fitting TRBD2. The sample consisted of peripheral blood. This clonotype was obtained from a human donor in a cohort sampled during active COVID-19. The chain's CDR3 is CATSMGLAGRADTQYF. The CDR3 coding sequence is TGTGCCACCAGCATGGGACTAGCGGGGAGGGCAGATACGCAGTATTTT.